This T cell receptor (beta chain) was observed in a study of blood T cells in healthy people across ages. Study-level information: The capture of about one barcoded beta molecule per two T cells was achieved by template switching.

The CDR3 sequence is 15 residues long. Trimming removed 5 bases from V and 10 bases from J, with 21 bases in between. Germline CDR1 is SGHAT and CDR2 is FQDESV (reference sequence). Primers used in a second PCR of roughly 6 to 11 cycles were a sample-barcoded 5' primer and a J-beta primer mix. TCRdb itself ran the 5' RACE reads through MiXCR, one entry per CDR3 protein. The repertoire consists of about 640,000 distinct CDR3 sequences, with roughly 53% occurring once and the leading ten covering around 37%. The authors drew roughly 9.8 milliliters of peripheral blood from each donor. Study observations and caveats: With age, beta diversity per million T cells declined roughly linearly, significantly by 30 to 50. PBMC samples, being unsorted, prevented any conclusive comparison of naive and antigen-experienced cells.

This clonotype was counted a few times. Its target is not known. This receptor was obtained from a man in his sixties in good health. Material for sequencing was blood. The chain joins TRBV11-1 to TRBJ2-1, with D perhaps TRBD2 (5 bases). CDR3 nucleotides: TGTGCCAGCAGCGTGGACTGGAAAAAGTGGAACGAGCAGTTCTTC. This encodes CASSVDWKKWNEQFF.